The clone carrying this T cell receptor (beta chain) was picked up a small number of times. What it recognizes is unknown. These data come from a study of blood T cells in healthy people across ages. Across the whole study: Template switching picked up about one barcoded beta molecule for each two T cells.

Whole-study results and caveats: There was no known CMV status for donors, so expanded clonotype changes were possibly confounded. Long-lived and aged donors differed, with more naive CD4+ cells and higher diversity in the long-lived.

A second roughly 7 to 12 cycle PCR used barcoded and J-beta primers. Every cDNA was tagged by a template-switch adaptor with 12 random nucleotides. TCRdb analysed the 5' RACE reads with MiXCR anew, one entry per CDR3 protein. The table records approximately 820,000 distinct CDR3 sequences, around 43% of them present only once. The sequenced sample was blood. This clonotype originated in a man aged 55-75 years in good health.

CDR3 residues: CASSYRATGANVLTF. The CDR3 coding sequence is TGTGCCAGCAGTTATCGGGCTACTGGGGCCAACGTCCTGACTTTC. The V call is TRBV6-2 or TRBV6-3, the J call TRBJ2-6; no definite D call. This CDR3 is built from 15 residues. CDR1 and CDR2 (germline): MNHEY, SVGEGT. Trimming cost V 3 bases and J 2 bases, with 8 bases left between them.